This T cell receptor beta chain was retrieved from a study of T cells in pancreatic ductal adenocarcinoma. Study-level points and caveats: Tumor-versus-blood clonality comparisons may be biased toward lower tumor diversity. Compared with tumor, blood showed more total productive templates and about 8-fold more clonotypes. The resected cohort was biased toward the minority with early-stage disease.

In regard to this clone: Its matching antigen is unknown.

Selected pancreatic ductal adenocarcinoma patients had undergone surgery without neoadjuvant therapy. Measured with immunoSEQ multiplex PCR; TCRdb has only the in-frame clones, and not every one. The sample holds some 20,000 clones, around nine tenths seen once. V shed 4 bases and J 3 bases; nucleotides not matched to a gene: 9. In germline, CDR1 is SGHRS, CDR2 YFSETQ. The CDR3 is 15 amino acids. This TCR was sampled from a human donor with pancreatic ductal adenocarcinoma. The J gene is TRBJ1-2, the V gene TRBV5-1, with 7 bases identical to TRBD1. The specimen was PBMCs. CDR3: CASSDGQAIDYGYTF. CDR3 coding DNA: TGCGCCAGCAGCGACGGACAGGCAATTGACTATGGCTACACCTTC. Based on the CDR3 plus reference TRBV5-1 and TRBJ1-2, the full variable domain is KAGVTQTPRYLIKTRGQQVTLSCSPISGHRSVSWYQQTPGQGLQFLFEYFSETQRNKGNFPGRFSGRQFSNSRSEMNVSTLELGDSALYLCASSDGQAIDYGYTFGSGTRLTVV.